This T cell receptor (beta chain) was sequenced in a study of blood T cells in healthy people across ages (dated by TCRdb to 2013 to 2016). About the study as a whole: In model experiments, template switching captured roughly one uniquely barcoded TCR beta cDNA molecule for every two T cells. The study analyzed two additional independent replicas of 1 million unique cDNA reads from the same blood draw for two donors, one aged 18 to 29 and one aged 80 or older. Using deep sequencing normalized with unique cDNA molecular identifiers, the study measured how TCR beta repertoire diversity changes with age. To avoid experimental bias, donors of different ages were distributed randomly across sequencing lanes. The donors were divided into four age groups: young (average around 16 years), middle-aged (almost 40), aged (approximately 62) and long-lived (more than 75). What the study reported, not specific to this receptor: Estimates of total diversity based on one million sequenced T cells were regarded as lower bounds and as underestimates. Since profiling was done on bulk unsorted PBMCs, naive and antigen-experienced compartments could not be conclusively compared. Observed TCR beta diversity per million T cells fell roughly linearly with age, and a significant reduction was already apparent by age roughly 40. Because the CMV infection status of the donors was unknown, age-related changes in expanded clonotypes may potentially have been confounded. The long-lived group showed more naive CD4+ T cells, fewer expanded clones and increased TCR diversity than the aged group, suggesting age selection. Observed TCR beta diversity correlated strongly with the percentage of naive T cells measured by flow cytometry.

The library was built by means of 5' RACE. Sequencing took place on an Illumina HiSeq 2500. The second PCR ran for roughly 7 to 12 cycles and used a J-beta primer mix along with a sample-barcoded 5' primer. Each TCR beta cDNA molecule received a unique molecular identifier from a template-switch 5' adaptor carrying 12 random nucleotides. Each sample yielded at least 2.5 million CDR3-containing paired-end reads. First-strand cDNA was synthesized from all RNA with the Mint cDNA synthesis kit, primed by a TRBC-specific oligonucleotide. All cDNA was treated with uracil-DNA glycosylase and then went through a first 18-cycle PCR with the universal primers M1SS and BC2_uni_R. The authors' analysis ran thus. For normalization, 1 million high-quality reads were randomly selected from each sample, with every read carrying a distinct molecular identifier. Instead of being binned into consensus sequences, reads with shared molecular identifiers were discarded. MiTCR, run with a Q25 quality threshold and the strictest error-elimination algorithm, handled CDR3 identification, clonotype clustering and error correction. Lower-bound total TCR beta diversity was estimated with a nonparametric unseen species model using Euler transformation. TCRdb passed the public sequencing reads through fastp at Q25 and MiXCR, retaining productive beta sequences. All rows with the same CDR3 protein become a single entry with the most common DNA and genes. TCRdb, rather than the study authors, made the V and J calls. The sample includes hundreds of thousands of distinct CDR3 sequences, with about 50% observed a single time. Clones ranked in the top ten supply approximately 13% of the sample.

The CDR3 starts with the cysteine, ends with the phenylalanine, and has 17 residues. Just the 51-base CDR3 DNA is kept, in frame starting at base 1. CDR1 and CDR2, looked up from the germline V gene (reference sequence), are DFQATT and SNEGSKA. V lost 1 base and J lost 4 bases; the stretch between them is 20 bases long. This clonotype was picked up one time. Its antigen remains undetermined. Base qualities are missing; no much larger clone stands one base away. A single read counts as weak evidence. The approximately 40 donors, aged about 6 to 95 years, were systemically healthy Caucasian individuals from Russia. Each donor gave ten milliliters of peripheral blood, collected into EDTA-treated Vacutainer tubes. Ficoll-Paque density-gradient centrifugation was used to isolate PBMCs, with at least 7 million obtained per sample. Trizol reagent was used to extract total RNA from PBMCs, with at least 6 micrograms per sample. For every donor, an aliquot of PBMCs went through flow cytometry to measure the percentages of naive CD45RAhigh/CD27high T cells.

The receptor was isolated from a woman older than 75 in good health. The sequenced sample consisted of blood. The receptor chain draws on TRBV20-1 and TRBJ2-1; the D gene cannot be named for sure. This receptor carries the CDR3 CSARAPLGQRAYNEQFF. The DNA sequence is as follows: TGCAGTGCTAGAGCCCCGTTGGGCCAACGAGCTTACAATGAGCAGTTCTTC.